This TCR beta chain was documented in a study of T-cell memory formation after mild COVID-19. In its sample, this clonotype was seen a few times. Its cognate antigen is unknown. This CDR3 has 15 residues. Trimming shortened V by 3 bases and J by 1 base, and 11 bases separated the two germline ends. Germline CDR1 is SGHAT and CDR2 is FQNNGV. Study results and caveats: Those CD4+ clones that contracted were mainly in CM and EM (CD8+ ones in EMRA). Cross-reactive memory appears to have joined, as suggested by some responding clones showing up in pre-infection memory. Clones contracting over day 15 to 85 were CD4/CD8 balanced, with later expanders leaning CD4+.

TCRdb re-analysed the 5' RACE reads in MiXCR, keeping a single row per CDR3 protein. Here the sample spans some 150,000 distinct CDR3 sequences, 13% to 15% being singletons. This TCR came from an adult woman who had mild COVID-19 (a few samples of this study predate the infection). Cell type and time point are not known. The chain couples TRBV11-2 to TRBJ2-3; no clear D. Material: PBMCs or a T cell subset sorted from them (not recorded which). The DNA for the CDR3 is TGTGCCAGCAGCTTCGGCGGTTGGGGCACAGATACGCAGTATTTT. Translating gives CASSFGGWGTDTQYF.